This T cell receptor beta chain was identified in a study of CD8 T cells in ankylosing spondylitis (dated by TCRdb to about 2017). About the investigation overall: The study set out to find disease-linked TCR variants by profiling T cell receptor beta repertoires in ankylosing spondylitis patients and healthy donors. The full study cohort was made up of under 30 ankylosing spondylitis patients and 108 healthy donors. Peripheral blood samples were taken, and synovial fluid was additionally collected from ankylosing spondylitis patients.

V is clipped by 6 bases and J by 0 bases, and the sequence between their germline boundaries is 10 bases long. CDR3 length: 14 amino acids, cysteine to phenylalanine. Only the CDR3 part of the read is kept: 42 bases, read in frame from the first base. CDR1 and CDR2 (ENHRY, SYGVKD) derive from the germline V gene. Notes on this clonotype: Its cognate antigen has yet to be identified. Base qualities are missing; no much larger clone stands one base away.

TCRdb records Illumina HiSeq 2500 as the sequencer. Quantitative 5'-RACE with molecular barcodes was used to prepare TCR beta libraries. On the study's bioinformatics: Disease-linked TCR variants were identified with a new computational method built on a probabilistic model of VDJ rearrangement. TCRdb cleaned the public reads at Q25 with fastp, built clones with MiXCR and kept in-frame beta chains. Rows with one shared CDR3 protein collapse into an entry with the most common genes and DNA. TCRdb assigned the V and J calls; the authors' analysis was not used. In this sample the table shows around 540,000 distinct CDR3 sequences, about 12% of which occur a single time. The leading ten clones occupy approximately 6.2% of the sample. Results the study describes overall, beyond this receptor: Blood from ankylosing spondylitis patients appeared to be characterized by a TCR beta motif made up of several highly homologous amino acid variants. The disease-linked clones had a CD8+ phenotype and were found at relatively low frequencies in peripheral blood. The disease-linked clones were reported as significantly enriched in matched synovial fluid samples from ankylosing spondylitis patients. Some motif variants had previously been reported in the synovial fluid and blood of reactive arthritis patients, which suggests shared mechanisms of disease initiation.

The receptor's source is a male donor with ankylosing spondylitis. Rearrangement joined TRBV10-3 to TRBJ2-3; too little of a D gene remains to name it. Sample: blood, either unsorted or a sorted T cell fraction (not recorded which). The nucleotides read TGTGCCATCAGGGACGGCGCCAGCACAGATACGCAGTATTTT. This yields the protein CAIRDGASTDTQYF.